The 5 T cell receptor beta chains given below trace back to one sample, sequenced in a study of cytomegalovirus exposure and HLA in healthy donors. The PCR ran on 60 Vbeta and 13 Jbeta primers. Assay used: immunoSEQ multiplex PCR; TCRdb lists only in-frame clones, some missing. The sample records around 70,000 clones, about 78% being singletons. Sequencing was done on a sample of PBMCs. These receptors originate from a girl between 10 and 17 years old in good health and CMV-seropositive.

The chain links TRBV6-5 to TRBJ1-1; D is uncertain. V gave up 8 bases and J gave up 1 base, with 11 bases separating them. Germline CDR1 and CDR2: MNHEY and SVGAGI. The CDR3 runs 13 residues. DNA for the CDR3: TGTGCCAGCGGGCGTCGCAGGAACACTGAAGCTTTCTTT. Translated: CASGRRRNTEAFF.

The V gene is TRBV27, the J gene TRBJ2-5, with TRBD1 matching 10 bases. J was trimmed by 5 bases and V by 3 bases; bases with no gene match: 15. Germline CDR1 reads MNHEY; CDR2 reads SMNVEV (reference sequence). The CDR3 length is 18 residues. The CDR3 coding sequence is TGTGCCAGCAGTTTGGAGGGAATCCGGGACAGGGGCCGGGAGACCCAGTACTTC. This sequence encodes CASSLEGIRDRGRETQYF.

The chain couples TRBV6-1 to TRBJ1-3; perhaps TRBD1 as D (5 bases). CDR1 and CDR2 from the germline V gene are MNHNS and SASEGT. The CDR3 totals 16 residues. Trimming removed 4 bases from V and 2 bases from J, with 15 bases in between. The CDR3 DNA follows: TGTGCCAGCAGTGTTTGGGGGGTTGGCACTGGAAACACCATATATTTT. This codes for CASSVWGVGTGNTIYF.

This chain connects TRBV6-1 to TRBJ2-5, with TRBD2 as a possible D gene (6 bases). V lost 6 bases and J lost 4, with 12 bases in between. This CDR3 is built from 13 residues. CDR1 is MNHNS, CDR2 SASEGT, per germline. The CDR3, as DNA: TGTGCCAGCAGAGAAAGGGGAGGAGAGACCCAGTACTTC. It codes for CASRERGGETQYF.

This sequence joins TRBV6-5 and TRBJ2-5; 9 bases line up with TRBD1. The length of the CDR3 is 15 residues. Germline V gene sequence: CDR1 MNHEY, CDR2 SVGAGI. J lost 4 bases, V lost 5 bases, and 8 bases had no gene match. CDR3 sequence (DNA): TGTGCCAGCAGTCCCTGGACAGGGGCAGCAGAGACCCAGTACTTC. This codes for CASSPWTGAAETQYF.